This TCR beta chain is drawn from a study of beta chain features in type 1 diabetes. V lost 1 base to trimming and J lost 7 bases, with 11 bases between them. The CDR3 length is 14 residues. Germline-derived CDR1 and CDR2 are MNHEY and SVGAGI. Findings and caveats of the study: Type 1 diabetes patients showed fewer insertions and more deletions at VDJ junctions. Patients showed naive, central memory and Treg TCRB repertoires that appeared more similar than those of healthy donors. In every one of the four CD4+ subsets, TCRB CDR3s were moderately but significantly shorter in Type 1 diabetes patients.

Expressed TCRB transcripts got sequenced, as all isolated RNA was reverse transcribed. Sequencing was performed with immunoSEQ multiplex PCR; in TCRdb, only in-frame clones are kept and a portion is missing. This table holds 300,000 to 450,000 clones, 10% to 15% found once. This clone was picked up a small number of times. Its cognate antigen is unknown. The specimen sequenced was naive CD4+ T cells from blood. The source of this sequence is a woman younger than 30 with type 1 diabetes. This chain connects TRBV6-5 to TRBJ2-1; D uncertain. CDR3 protein: CASSYFTAHNEQFF. The DNA for the CDR3 is TGTGCCAGCAGTTACTTTACAGCCCATAATGAGCAGTTCTTC.